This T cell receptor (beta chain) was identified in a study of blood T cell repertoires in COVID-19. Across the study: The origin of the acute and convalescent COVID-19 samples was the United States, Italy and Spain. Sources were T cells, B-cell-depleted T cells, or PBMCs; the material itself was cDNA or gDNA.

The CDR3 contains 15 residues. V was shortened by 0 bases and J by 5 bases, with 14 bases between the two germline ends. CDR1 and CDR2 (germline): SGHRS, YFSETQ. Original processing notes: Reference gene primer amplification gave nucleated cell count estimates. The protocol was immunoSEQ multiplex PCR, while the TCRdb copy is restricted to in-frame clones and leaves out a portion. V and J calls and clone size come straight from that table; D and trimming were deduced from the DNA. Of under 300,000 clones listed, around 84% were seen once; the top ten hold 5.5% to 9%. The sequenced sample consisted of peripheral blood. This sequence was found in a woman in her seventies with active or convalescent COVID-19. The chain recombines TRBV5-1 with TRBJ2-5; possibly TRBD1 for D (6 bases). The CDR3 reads CASSLEAGARETQYF. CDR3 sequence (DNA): TGCGCCAGCAGCTTGGAGGCAGGGGCGCGGGAGACCCAGTACTTC.